The subject of this entry is one T cell receptor (beta chain). It has no known antigen specificity. The sample holds no much larger clone one base away, and base qualities are not on file. The High Capacity cDNA Reverse Transcription Kit was used to reverse transcribe all of the isolated RNA, meaning that expressed TCRB transcripts were what got sequenced. Deep immunoSEQ sequencing was performed on naive, central memory and regulatory T cell samples, with an average of roughly 3.6 million total reads per sample. After sorted cells were lysed in RLT buffer, RNA was extracted with DNase-treated RNeasy Micro or Mini kits, with the choice depending on cell number. Each cell subset was processed separately to prevent cross-contamination, with patient and healthy donor samples processed together. The immunoSEQ multiplex PCR was used to amplify TCRB sequences from cDNA, yielding 87-bp fragments that span the CDR3 region. The amplicons were sequenced using the Illumina HiSeq platform. Concerning the study's data processing: PCR bias was corrected computationally using synthetic template baselines, and reads within Hamming distance 2 were collapsed, with unmergeable singletons discarded. Reads were aligned against IMGT to assign V, D and J genes, CDR3 length and insertions or deletions at six rearrangement sites. Within each subset, clonotype counts were normalized to sorted cell number, after which true diversity and Gini coefficients were computed with the tcR R package. Repertoire sharing was quantified using the overlap coefficient calculated on TCRB nucleotide sequences. In its TCRdb copy, this immuneACCESS table keeps in-frame sequences only and misses some clones. Where compared with another copy, unresolved V genes explain less than half of these, and the others have no known cause. D and trimming were read from the DNA, whereas the V and J calls and clone size are those reported in that table. Present in this sample are 4,500 to 7,000 clones, around 75% of which were seen just once. The top ten constitute over 2% of the sample.

Germline trimming: 7 bases from V, 0 bases from J; junction bases outside gene matches: 3. Inclusive of the bounding cysteine and phenylalanine, the CDR3 is 14 residues long. Just CDR3 DNA is preserved here, 42 bases in frame from base 1. Reading the germline V gene gives CDR1 MNHNS and CDR2 SASEGT. The data derive from a study of beta chain features in type 1 diabetes (dated by TCRdb to the late 2010s). Regarding the research as a whole: Mean age, gender distribution, total cell number and subset yield were not different between patients and healthy donors. A total of over 90,000,000 sorted cells were examined across all samples, and a strong correlation was observed between cell number per subset and RNA yield. In the study, TCRB repertoires of sorted circulating CD4+ T cell subsets from recently diagnosed type 1 diabetes patients were compared with those of matched healthy donors. Regulatory and stem cell-like memory subsets were isolated from only 8 patients and roughly eight healthy donors, whereas naive and central memory subsets came from all 28 donors.

What the study reported, not specific to this receptor: A moderate but significant shortening of TCRB CDR3 length was observed in type 1 diabetes patients in all four CD4+ subsets. Naive, central memory and regulatory TCRB repertoires appeared more similar among patients than among healthy donors. Sequencing cDNA rather than genomic DNA could over-represent highly expressing activated cells, although activation and CD3 levels did not differ between groups. Because small numbers of individuals were included in the HLA sub-analyses, any influence of HLA type on TCRB rearrangement was left unresolved. Shorter templates might be favored by PCR, yet because patient and control samples were amplified and corrected together, any such skew would affect both groups equally. At VDJ recombination sites, type 1 diabetes patients had fewer insertions and more deleted nucleotides, which implies abnormalities in thymic rearrangement.

A single peripheral blood draw of approximately 100 mL on average was collected from each donor into heparinised tubes. Naive, central memory, regulatory and stem cell-like memory CD4+ T cells were sorted on a BD FACSAria II using a panel including CD45RO, CCR7, CD25, CD127, CD95 and CD27. All sorted populations exceeded 95% purity. Right away, PBMCs were isolated by Lymphoprep density gradient centrifugation and were stained directly, with no culture step. To minimize batch effects, samples were stained and sorted in pairs, one healthy donor with one patient per experiment. Sequenced sample: Tregs from blood. In light of the paper, this sample's cell subset or site label describes: regulatory CD4+ T cells. The V and J genes are TRBV6-1 and TRBJ2-4; a stretch of 7 junction bases matches TRBD1. The receptor's source is a man aged 18 to 35 in good health. The CDR3 region has the sequence CASKGQLAKNIQYF. Read as DNA, the sequence is TGTGCCAGCAAGGGACAGCTAGCCAAAAACATTCAGTACTTC.